This T cell receptor (beta chain) is drawn from a study of cytomegalovirus exposure and HLA in healthy donors. Primers: 60 Vbeta forward and 13 Jbeta reverse. The repertoire was sequenced with immunoSEQ multiplex PCR; TCRdb's copy has only in-frame clones and lacks some. Among 200,000 to 250,000 clones listed, about 72% were seen once. This clone was observed a few times. Its antigen is still unknown. The CDR3 is made up of 21 amino acids. Per germline, CDR1 GTSNPN and CDR2 SVGIG (reference sequence). Trimming removed 3 bases at V and 0 bases at J, with 27 bases between. Findings and limits, study-wide: Later analysis suggested links between common viral pathogens and several top significant clusters. Rarity marked most TCR sequences, yet some public TCRs occurred in many donors.

V usage is TRBV30 and J usage is TRBJ2-6, with TRBD2 as a possible D gene (5 bases). The sample consisted of PBMCs. This TCR was recovered from a male donor in good health and CMV-seronegative. CDR3 sequence reads: CAWRGKTNASSPYSGANVLTF. The DNA for the CDR3 is TGTGCCTGGAGGGGGAAGACAAACGCTAGCTCCCCTTACTCTGGGGCCAACGTCCTGACTTTC.